This TCR beta chain appears in the sequencing data of a study of blood T cell repertoires in COVID-19. On the study more broadly: The United States, Italy and Spain supplied acute and convalescent COVID-19 samples. Sample material is recorded as cDNA or gDNA derived from T cells, B-cell-depleted T cells, or PBMCs.

This clone has a handful of counts. Original processing methods: It was from reference gene primer amplification that nucleated cell counts were estimated. Here immunoSEQ multiplex PCR was the method, and the copy in TCRdb shows in-frame clones only, minus some. V, J and clone size reflect that table, while D and trimming were determined from the DNA. In the table there are roughly 130,000 clones, about 79% of which are singletons. The CDR3 has 13 residues. V was pared by 6 bases and J by 7 bases, with 15 bases between. Per germline, CDR1 SGHTA and CDR2 FQGNSA. This TCR derives from a woman at least 80 years old with acute or convalescent COVID-19. Sequences were obtained from peripheral blood. The V call is TRBV7-2, the J call TRBJ1-1; D perhaps matches TRBD1 (6 bases). The CDR3 sequence: CASSIKQGYEAFF. As DNA, the CDR3 is TGTGCCAGCAGTATAAAACAGGGATATGAAGCTTTCTTT.